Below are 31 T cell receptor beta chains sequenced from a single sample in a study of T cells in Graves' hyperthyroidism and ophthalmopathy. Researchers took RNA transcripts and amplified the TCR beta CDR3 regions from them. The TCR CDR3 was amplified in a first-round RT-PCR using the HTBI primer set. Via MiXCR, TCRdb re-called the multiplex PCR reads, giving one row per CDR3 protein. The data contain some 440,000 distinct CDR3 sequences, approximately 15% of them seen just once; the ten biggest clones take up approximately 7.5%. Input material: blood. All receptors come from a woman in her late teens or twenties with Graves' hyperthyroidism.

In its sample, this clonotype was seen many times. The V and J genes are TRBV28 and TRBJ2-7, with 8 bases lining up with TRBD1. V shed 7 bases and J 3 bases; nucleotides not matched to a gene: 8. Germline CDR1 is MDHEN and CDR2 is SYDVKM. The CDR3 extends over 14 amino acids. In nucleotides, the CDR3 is TGTGCCAGCACCGGGACAGGTCTCCTCTACGAGCAGTACTTC. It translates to CASTGTGLLYEQYF.

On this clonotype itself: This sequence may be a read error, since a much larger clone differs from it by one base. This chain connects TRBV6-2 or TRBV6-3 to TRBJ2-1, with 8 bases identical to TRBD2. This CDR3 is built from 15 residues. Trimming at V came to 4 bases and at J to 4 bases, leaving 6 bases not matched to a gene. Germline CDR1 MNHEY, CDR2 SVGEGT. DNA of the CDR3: TGTGCCAGCAGTTGCCGGGCTAGCGGGTACAATGAGCAGTTCTTC. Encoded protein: CASSCRASGYNEQFF.

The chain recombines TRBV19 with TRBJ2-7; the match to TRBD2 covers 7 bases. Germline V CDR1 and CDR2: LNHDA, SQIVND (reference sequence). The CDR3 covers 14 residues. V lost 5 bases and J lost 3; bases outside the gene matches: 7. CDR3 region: CASSPRTRNYEQYF. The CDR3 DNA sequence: TGTGCCAGTAGTCCAAGGACTAGGAACTACGAGCAGTACTTC.

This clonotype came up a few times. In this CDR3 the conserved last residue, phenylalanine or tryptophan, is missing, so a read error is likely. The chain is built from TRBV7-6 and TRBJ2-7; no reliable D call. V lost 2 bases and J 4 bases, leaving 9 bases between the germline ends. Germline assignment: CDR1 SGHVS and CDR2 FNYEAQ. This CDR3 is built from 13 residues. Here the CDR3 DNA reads TGTGCCAGCAGCTTACTCGGCTTTTACGAGCAGTACCTC. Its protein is CASSLLGFYEQYL.

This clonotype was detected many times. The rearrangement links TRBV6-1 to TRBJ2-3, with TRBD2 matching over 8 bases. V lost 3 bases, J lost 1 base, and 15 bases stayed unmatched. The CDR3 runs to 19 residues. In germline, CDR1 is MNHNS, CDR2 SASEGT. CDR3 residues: CASSEPGRDSTYRTDTQYF. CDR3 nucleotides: TGTGCCAGCAGTGAGCCCGGGAGGGACTCCACCTACCGCACAGATACGCAGTATTTT.

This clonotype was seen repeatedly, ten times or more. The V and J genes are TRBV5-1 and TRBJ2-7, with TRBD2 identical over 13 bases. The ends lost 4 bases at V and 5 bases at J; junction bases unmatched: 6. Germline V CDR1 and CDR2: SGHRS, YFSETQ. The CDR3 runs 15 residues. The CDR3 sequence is CASSPRTSGGNEQYF. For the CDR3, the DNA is TGCGCCAGCAGCCCGCGGACTAGCGGGGGCAACGAGCAGTACTTC.

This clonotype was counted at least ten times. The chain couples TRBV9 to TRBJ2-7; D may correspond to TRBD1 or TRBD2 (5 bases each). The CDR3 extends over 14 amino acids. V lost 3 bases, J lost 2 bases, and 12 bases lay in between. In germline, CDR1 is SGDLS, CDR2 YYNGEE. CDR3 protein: CASSATGTPYEQYF. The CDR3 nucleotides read TGTGCCAGCAGCGCGACCGGGACCCCCTACGAGCAGTACTTC.

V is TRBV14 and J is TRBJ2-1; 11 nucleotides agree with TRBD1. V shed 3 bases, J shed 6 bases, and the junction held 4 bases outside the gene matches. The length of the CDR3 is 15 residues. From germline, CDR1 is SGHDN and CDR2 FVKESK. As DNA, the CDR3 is TGTGCCAGCAGCCAGGCCGGGACAGGGGGCAATGAGCAGTTCTTC. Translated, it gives CASSQAGTGGNEQFF. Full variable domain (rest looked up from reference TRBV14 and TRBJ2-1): EAGVTQFPSHSVIEKGQTVTLRCDPISGHDNLYWYRRVMGKEIKFLLHFVKESKQDESGMPNNRFLAERTGGTYSTLKVQPAELEDSGVYFCASSQAGTGGNEQFFGPGTRLTVL.

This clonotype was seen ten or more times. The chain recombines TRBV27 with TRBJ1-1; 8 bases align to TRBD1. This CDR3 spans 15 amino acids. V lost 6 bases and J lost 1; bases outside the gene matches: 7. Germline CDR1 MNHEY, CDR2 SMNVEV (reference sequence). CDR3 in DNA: TGTGCCAGCAGACGCTGGGACAGGACGAACACTGAAGCTTTCTTT. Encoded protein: CASRRWDRTNTEAFF.

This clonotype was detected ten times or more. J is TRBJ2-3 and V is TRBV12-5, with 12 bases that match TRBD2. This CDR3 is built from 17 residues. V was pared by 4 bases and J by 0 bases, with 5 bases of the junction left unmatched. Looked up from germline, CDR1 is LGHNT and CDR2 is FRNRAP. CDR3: CASGSTSGGTSTDTQYF. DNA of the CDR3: TGTGCTAGTGGTTCGACTAGCGGGGGTACTAGCACAGATACGCAGTATTTT.

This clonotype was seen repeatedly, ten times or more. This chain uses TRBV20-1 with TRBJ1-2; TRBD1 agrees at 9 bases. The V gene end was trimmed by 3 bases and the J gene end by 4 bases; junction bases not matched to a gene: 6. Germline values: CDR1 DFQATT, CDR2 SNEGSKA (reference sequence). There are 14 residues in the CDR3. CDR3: CSASQTGGSYGYTF. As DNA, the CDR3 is TGCAGTGCTAGCCAGACAGGGGGGAGCTATGGCTACACCTTC.

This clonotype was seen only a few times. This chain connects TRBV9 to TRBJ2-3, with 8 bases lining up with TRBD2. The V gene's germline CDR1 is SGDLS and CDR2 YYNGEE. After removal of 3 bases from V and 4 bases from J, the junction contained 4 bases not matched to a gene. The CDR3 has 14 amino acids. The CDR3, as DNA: TGTGCCAGCAGCGCCGGGGGGGACCCAGATACGCAGTATTTT. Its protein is CASSAGGDPDTQYF.

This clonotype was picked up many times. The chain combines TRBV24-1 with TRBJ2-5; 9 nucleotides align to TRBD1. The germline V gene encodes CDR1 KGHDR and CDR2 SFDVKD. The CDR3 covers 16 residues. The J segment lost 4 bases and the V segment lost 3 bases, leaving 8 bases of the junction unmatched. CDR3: CATSDQLTGGRETQYF. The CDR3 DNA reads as TGTGCCACCAGTGATCAATTGACAGGGGGGCGAGAGACCCAGTACTTC.

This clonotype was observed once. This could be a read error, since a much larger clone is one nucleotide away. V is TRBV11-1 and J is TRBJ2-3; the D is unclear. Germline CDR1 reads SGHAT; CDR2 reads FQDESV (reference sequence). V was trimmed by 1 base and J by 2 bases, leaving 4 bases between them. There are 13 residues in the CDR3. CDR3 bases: TGTGCCAGCAGCTTAGTGTACACAGATACGCAGTATTTT. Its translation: CASSLVYTDTQYF.

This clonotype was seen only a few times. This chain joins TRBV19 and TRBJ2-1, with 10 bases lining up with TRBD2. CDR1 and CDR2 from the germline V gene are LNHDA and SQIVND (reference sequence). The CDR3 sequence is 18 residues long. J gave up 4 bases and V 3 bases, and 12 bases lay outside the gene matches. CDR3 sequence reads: CASSIGTSGITFYNEQFF. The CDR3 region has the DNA TGTGCCAGTAGTATCGGAACTAGCGGGATCACTTTTTACAATGAGCAGTTCTTC.

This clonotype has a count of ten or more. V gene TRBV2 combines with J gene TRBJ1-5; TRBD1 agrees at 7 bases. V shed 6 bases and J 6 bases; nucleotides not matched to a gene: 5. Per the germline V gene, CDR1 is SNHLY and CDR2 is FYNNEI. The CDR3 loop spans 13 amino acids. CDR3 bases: TGTGCCAGCAGGGCAAGGGGGCTTCAGCCCCAGCATTTT. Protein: CASRARGLQPQHF.

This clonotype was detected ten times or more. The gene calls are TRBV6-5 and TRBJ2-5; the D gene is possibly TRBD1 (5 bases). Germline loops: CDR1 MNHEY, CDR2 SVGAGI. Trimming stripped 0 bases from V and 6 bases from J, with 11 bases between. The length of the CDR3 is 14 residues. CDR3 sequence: CASSYSGARKTQYF. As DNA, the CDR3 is TGTGCCAGCAGTTACTCTGGGGCACGAAAGACCCAGTACTTC.

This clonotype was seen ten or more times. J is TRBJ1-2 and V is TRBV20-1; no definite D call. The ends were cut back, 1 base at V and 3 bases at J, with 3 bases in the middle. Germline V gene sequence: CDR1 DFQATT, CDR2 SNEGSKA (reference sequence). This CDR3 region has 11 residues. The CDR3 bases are TGCAGTGCTAGAGGGGACTATGGCTACACCTTC. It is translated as CSARGDYGYTF.

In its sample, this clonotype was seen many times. The CDR3 sequence is CASSGGRWGYGYTF. The CDR3, as DNA: TGTGCCAGCAGTGGGGGACGGTGGGGATATGGCTACACCTTC. This sequence joins TRBV12-3 or TRBV12-4 and TRBJ1-2; weak D call: TRBD1 (5 bases). V shed 5 bases and J shed 5 bases, with 15 bases lying between them. The CDR3 covers 14 residues.

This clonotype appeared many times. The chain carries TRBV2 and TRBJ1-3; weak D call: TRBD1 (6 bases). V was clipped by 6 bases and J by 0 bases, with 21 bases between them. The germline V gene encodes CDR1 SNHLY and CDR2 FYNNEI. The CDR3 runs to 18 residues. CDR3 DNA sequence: TGTGCCAGCAGACGACTGGGGGGACAAATGTTCTCTGGAAACACCATATATTTT. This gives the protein CASRRLGGQMFSGNTIYF.

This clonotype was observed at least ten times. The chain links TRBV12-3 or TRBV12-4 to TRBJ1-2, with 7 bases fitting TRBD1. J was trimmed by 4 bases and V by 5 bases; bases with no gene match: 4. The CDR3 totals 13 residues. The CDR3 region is CASSRDSFYGYTF. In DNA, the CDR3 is TGTGCCAGCAGTCGGGACAGCTTCTATGGCTACACCTTC.

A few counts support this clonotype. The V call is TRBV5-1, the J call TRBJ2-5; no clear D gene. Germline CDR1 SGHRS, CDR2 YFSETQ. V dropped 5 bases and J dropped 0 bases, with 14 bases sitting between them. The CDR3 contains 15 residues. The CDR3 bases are TGCGCCAGCAGTCGTGCCGCCAACTACCAAGAGACCCAGTACTTC. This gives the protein CASSRAANYQETQYF.

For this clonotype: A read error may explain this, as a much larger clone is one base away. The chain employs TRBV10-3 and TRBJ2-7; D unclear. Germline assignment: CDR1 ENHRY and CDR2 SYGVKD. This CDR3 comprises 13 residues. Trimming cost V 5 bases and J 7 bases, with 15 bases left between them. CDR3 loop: CAISRSFDGEQYF. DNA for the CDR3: TGTGCCATCAGTAGAAGCTTTGATGGGGAGCAGTACTTC.

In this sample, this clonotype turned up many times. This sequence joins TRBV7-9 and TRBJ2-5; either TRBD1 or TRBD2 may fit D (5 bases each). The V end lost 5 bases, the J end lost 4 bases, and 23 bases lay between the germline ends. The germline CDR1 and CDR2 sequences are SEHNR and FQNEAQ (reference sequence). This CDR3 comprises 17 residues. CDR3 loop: CASSPKSLGETGETQYF. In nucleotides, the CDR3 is TGTGCCAGCAGCCCCAAGTCCTTGGGGGAGACTGGAGAGACCCAGTACTTC.

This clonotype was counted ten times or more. The CDR3: CASSPSRDRVGTDTQYF. DNA for the CDR3: TGTGCCAGCAGCCCGTCCCGGGACAGGGTGGGAACAGATACGCAGTATTTT. V usage is TRBV5-5 and J usage is TRBJ2-3; TRBD1 matches at 9 bases. This CDR3 contains 17 residues. CDR1 SGHKS and CDR2 YYEKEE come from the germline V gene (reference sequence). After removal of 4 bases from V and 3 bases from J, the junction contained 12 bases not matched to a gene.

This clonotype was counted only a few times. In DNA form, the CDR3 reads TGTGCCAGCTCACCCCGGGACAGCGTCTACGAGCAGTACTTC. Translated: CASSPRDSVYEQYF. The V call is TRBV18, the J call TRBJ2-7, with 7 bases identical to TRBD1. V was clipped by 3 bases and J by 3 bases; unmatched bases: 5. The CDR3 covers 14 residues. The germline CDR1 and CDR2 sequences are KGHSH and LQKENI.

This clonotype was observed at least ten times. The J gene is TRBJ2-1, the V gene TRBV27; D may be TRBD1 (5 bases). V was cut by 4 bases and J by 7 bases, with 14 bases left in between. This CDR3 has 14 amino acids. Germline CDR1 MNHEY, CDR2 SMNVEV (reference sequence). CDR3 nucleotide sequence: TGTGCCAGCAGTTCCGCAGGGAAACAGAATGAGCAGTTCTTC. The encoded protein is CASSSAGKQNEQFF.

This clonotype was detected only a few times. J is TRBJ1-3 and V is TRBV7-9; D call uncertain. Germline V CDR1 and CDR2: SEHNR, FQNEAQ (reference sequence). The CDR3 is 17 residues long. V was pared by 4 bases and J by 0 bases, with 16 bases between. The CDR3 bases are TGTGCCAGCAGCTGGGCCCTGGACTCCCCCTCTGGAAACACCATATATTTT. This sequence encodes CASSWALDSPSGNTIYF.

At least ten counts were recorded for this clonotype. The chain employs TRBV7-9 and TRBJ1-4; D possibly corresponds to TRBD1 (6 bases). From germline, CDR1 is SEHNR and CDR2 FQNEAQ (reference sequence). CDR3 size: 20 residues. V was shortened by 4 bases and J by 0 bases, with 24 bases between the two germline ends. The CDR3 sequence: CASSSPFLGGVNATNEKLFF. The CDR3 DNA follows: TGTGCCAGCAGCTCCCCTTTCCTGGGGGGCGTTAATGCAACTAATGAAAAACTGTTTTTT.

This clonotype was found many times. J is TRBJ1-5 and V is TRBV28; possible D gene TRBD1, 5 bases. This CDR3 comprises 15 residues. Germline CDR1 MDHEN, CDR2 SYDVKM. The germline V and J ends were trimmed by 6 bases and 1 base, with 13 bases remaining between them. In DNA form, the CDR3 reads TGTGCCAGCAGAGAAGGGGTGAGGAGCAATCAGCCCCAGCATTTT. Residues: CASREGVRSNQPQHF.

As DNA, the CDR3 is TGTGCCAGCAGTTACGGCAGGGGGCTAAGAAACACCATATATTTT. Encoded protein: CASSYGRGLRNTIYF. This sequence joins TRBV6-5 and TRBJ1-3, with 8 positions matching TRBD1. V was pared by 2 bases and J by 5 bases, with 5 bases of the junction left unmatched. Germline loops: CDR1 MNHEY, CDR2 SVGAGI. This CDR3 contains 15 residues.